This TCR beta chain was documented in a study of blood T cell repertoires in COVID-19. Study as a whole: Samples came from the United States, Italy and Spain, spanning acute and convalescent COVID-19. PBMCs, B-cell-depleted T cells, or T cells provided the cDNA or gDNA that made up the material.

The CDR3 consists of 14 residues. V was trimmed by 3 bases and J by 4 bases, leaving 10 bases between them. Germline loops: CDR1 MNHEY, CDR2 SMNVEV (reference sequence). The table lists this clone with a few counts. In the source study's methods: Amplified reference gene primers provided the basis for estimating nucleated cell counts. The table came from immunoSEQ multiplex PCR; TCRdb's copy has only in-frame clones and leaves some out. V and J calls and clone size are as listed in that table; D and trimming were resolved from the DNA. The data contain about 120,000 clones, roughly 83% of them singletons.

The sequence was obtained from a middle-aged man with active or convalescent COVID-19. Sample: peripheral blood. The V and J genes are TRBV27 and TRBJ1-5; D may be TRBD1 (6 bases). The CDR3 coding sequence is TGTGCCAGCAGTTTTGGACAGCTTAATCAGCCCCAGCATTTT. It translates to CASSFGQLNQPQHF.